These 29 T cell receptor beta chains were sequenced from one sample in a study of cytomegalovirus exposure and HLA in healthy donors. Vbeta (60) and Jbeta (13) primers were used in the PCR. Method: immunoSEQ multiplex PCR; TCRdb's copy keeps in-frame clones and lacks some. The table shows 60,000 to 90,000 clones, with 60% to 70% occurring only once. The sequencing input was PBMCs. The receptors here all came from a man aged 40-49 years in good health and CMV-seropositive.

The chain is built from TRBV5-1 and TRBJ1-2, with TRBD1 as a possible D gene (6 bases). The V end was cut by 5 bases, the J end by 8 bases, with 19 bases between. The CDR3 sequence is 14 residues long. In germline, CDR1 is SGHRS, CDR2 YFSETQ. For the CDR3, the DNA is TGCGCCAGCAGAACAGGGACATCTAACTTAGGCTACACCTTC. Translation: CASRTGTSNLGYTF. Drawing the rest from reference TRBV5-1 and TRBJ1-2, the complete variable domain is KAGVTQTPRYLIKTRGQQVTLSCSPISGHRSVSWYQQTPGQGLQFLFEYFSETQRNKGNFPGRFSGRQFSNSRSEMNVSTLELGDSALYLCASRTGTSNLGYTFGSGTRLTVV.

This sequence joins TRBV30 and TRBJ1-4, with 7 bases aligning to TRBD1. There are 13 residues in the CDR3. V dropped 4 bases and J dropped 8; count of bases not matched to a gene: 7. Germline loops: CDR1 GTSNPN, CDR2 SVGIG (reference sequence). CDR3 protein: CAWNAGGREKLFF. DNA for the CDR3: TGTGCCTGGAATGCAGGGGGGAGAGAAAAACTGTTTTTT. The full variable domain, rest sourced from reference TRBV30 and TRBJ1-4, is SQTIHQWPATLVQPVGSPLSLECTVEGTSNPNLYWYRQAAGRGLQLLFYSVGIGQISSEVPQNLSASRPQDRQFILSSKKLLLSDSGFYLCAWNAGGREKLFFGSGTQLSVL.

The chain couples TRBV7-8 to TRBJ2-7, with 8 bases matching TRBD2. Germline V gene data show CDR1 as SGHVS and CDR2 as FQNEAQ. The CDR3 length is 15 residues. J gave up 3 bases and V 6 bases, and 10 bases lay outside the gene matches. The CDR3 DNA follows: TGTGCCAGCAGACAGACTAGCGCCATACACTACGAGCAGTACTTC. This sequence encodes CASRQTSAIHYEQYF. The whole variable domain, filled in from reference TRBV7-8 and TRBJ2-7, reads GAGVSQSPRYKVAKRGQDVALRCDPISGHVSLFWYQQALGQGPEFLTYFQNEAQLDKSGLPSDRFFAERPEGSVSTLKIQRTQQEDSAVYLCASRQTSAIHYEQYFGPGTRLTVT.

This chain connects TRBV11-2 to TRBJ2-3; TRBD2 matches 11 bases. V trimming: 4 bases; J trimming: 2 bases; junction bases outside the gene matches: 8. Germline loops: CDR1 SGHAT, CDR2 FQNNGV. The CDR3 spans 17 residues. This chain's CDR3 is CASSSPTSGTLTDTQYF. CDR3 nucleotides: TGTGCCAGCAGCTCCCCGACTAGCGGGACGCTCACAGATACGCAGTATTTT.

This rearrangement joins TRBV28 to TRBJ1-5, with TRBD1 matching over 8 bases. The trim removed 4 bases at V and 2 bases at J, leaving 4 bases unmatched. The CDR3 consists of 15 residues. Looked up from germline, CDR1 is MDHEN and CDR2 is SYDVKM. The CDR3 DNA is TGTGCCAGCAGTTCATTGACAGGGGGCAATCAGCCCCAGCATTTT. Its translation: CASSSLTGGNQPQHF.

The chain has TRBV27 and TRBJ2-5, with a possible D match to TRBD2 (5 bases). The CDR3 totals 16 residues. Germline V gives CDR1 MNHEY, CDR2 SMNVEV (reference sequence). Trimming cost V 2 bases and J 5 bases, with 18 bases left between them. The CDR3, as DNA: TGTGCCAGCAGTTTAAACTCGGAGGTCCTAGGGGAGACCCAGTACTTC. This codes for CASSLNSEVLGETQYF.

The CDR3 DNA is TGTGCCAGCAGCTTAGATCGGGGGGGTGATGGCTACACCTTC. Translating it yields CASSLDRGGDGYTF. The chain is built from TRBV13 and TRBJ1-2; a possible D gene is TRBD1 (5 bases). CDR1 is PRHDT, CDR2 FYEKMQ, per germline (reference sequence). CDR3 length: 14 amino acids. The V end was cut by 1 base, the J end by 6 bases, with 12 bases between.

This chain uses TRBV7-2 with TRBJ1-6, with 8 bases that match TRBD1. This CDR3 comprises 17 residues. From germline, CDR1 is SGHTA and CDR2 FQGNSA. Trimming at V came to 5 bases and at J to 7 bases, leaving 13 bases not matched to a gene. Here the CDR3 reads CASSRRTGRYDNSPLHF. The CDR3 nucleotides are TGTGCCAGCAGCAGGCGGACAGGGCGCTATGACAATTCACCCCTCCACTTT.

The genes are TRBV29-1 and TRBJ1-1, with D possibly being TRBD1 (5 bases). V lost 2 bases, J lost 6 bases, and 16 bases lay in between. The CDR3 is made up of 14 amino acids. Per the germline V gene, CDR1 is SQVTM and CDR2 is ANQGSEA. The CDR3 bases are TGCAGCGTTGAATCAGGGTGGGTCATACCTGAAGCTTTCTTT. Amino acids: CSVESGWVIPEAFF. The full variable domain, with the rest looked up from reference TRBV29-1 and TRBJ1-1, is SAVISQKPSRDICQRGTSLTIQCQVDSQVTMMFWYRQQPGQSLTLIATANQGSEATYESGFVIDKFPISRPNLTFSTLTVSNMSPEDSSIYLCSVESGWVIPEAFFGQGTRLTVV.

This clone was seen only a few times. The V and J genes are TRBV28 and TRBJ1-5; D perhaps matches TRBD1 (6 bases). The CDR3 sequence is 14 residues long. V was shortened by 2 bases and J by 6 bases, with 11 bases between the two germline ends. Germline lookup yields CDR1 MDHEN and CDR2 SYDVKM. The CDR3 sequence: CASSLGGDGQPQHF. The CDR3, as DNA: TGTGCCAGCAGTTTAGGGGGCGACGGTCAGCCCCAGCATTTT.

V and J are TRBV27 and TRBJ1-1; D is perhaps TRBD1 (5 bases). This CDR3 is 14 amino acids long. V was cut by 8 bases and J by 0 bases, with 13 bases left in between. Per the germline V gene, CDR1 is MNHEY and CDR2 is SMNVEV (reference sequence). Here the CDR3 DNA reads TGTGCCAGCGTCCCCCCAGGGCTGAACACTGAAGCTTTCTTT. This encodes CASVPPGLNTEAFF.

This clone was seen a few times. This chain joins TRBV5-6 and TRBJ2-7, with 7 bases lining up with TRBD2. The CDR3 has 15 amino acids. The V and J ends lost 0 bases and 3 bases, in that order; junction bases with no gene match: 6. Germline values: CDR1 SGHDT, CDR2 YYEEEE. CDR3 sequence (DNA): TGTGCCAGCAGCTTGGTTCCGGGGGAGGGCTACGAGCAGTACTTC. This codes for CASSLVPGEGYEQYF. Combining the CDR3 with reference TRBV5-6 and TRBJ2-7 gives the whole variable domain DAGVTQSPTHLIKTRGQQVTLRCSPKSGHDTVSWYQQALGQGPQFIFQYYEEEERQRGNFPDRFSGHQFPNYSSELNVNALLLGDSALYLCASSLVPGEGYEQYFGPGTRLTVT.

The CDR3 spells CASSGGLAGGTDTQYF. For the CDR3, the DNA is TGTGCCAGCAGCGGAGGACTAGCGGGGGGCACAGATACGCAGTATTTT. The chain couples TRBV5-6 to TRBJ2-3; 13 bases agree with TRBD2. This CDR3 region has 16 residues. The V gene end was trimmed by 4 bases and the J gene end by 1 base; junction bases not matched to a gene: 3. Germline V gene lookup returns CDR1 SGHDT and CDR2 YYEEEE. The variable domain in full, completed from reference TRBV5-6 and TRBJ2-3, reads DAGVTQSPTHLIKTRGQQVTLRCSPKSGHDTVSWYQQALGQGPQFIFQYYEEEERQRGNFPDRFSGHQFPNYSSELNVNALLLGDSALYLCASSGGLAGGTDTQYFGPGTRLTVL.

This clone was seen a few times. In the same sample, other DNA sequences code for this CDR3. This sequence joins TRBV4-1 and TRBJ2-1; 7 bases line up with TRBD2. The CDR3 runs to 15 residues. Germline V gene sequence: CDR1 MGHRA, CDR2 YSYEKL. Trimming at V came to 1 base and at J to 7 bases, leaving 7 bases not matched to a gene. In DNA, the CDR3 is TGCGCCAGCAGCCAAGTTGCGGGAGTATGGAATGAGCAGTTCTTC. Translation gives CASSQVAGVWNEQFF.

V gene TRBV11-1 combines with J gene TRBJ2-1; 9 bases align to TRBD1. The J segment lost 5 bases and the V segment lost 4 bases, leaving 9 bases of the junction unmatched. This CDR3 contains 16 residues. Per germline, CDR1 SGHAT and CDR2 FQDESV (reference sequence). The DNA of the CDR3 is TGTGCCAGCAGCTCCTTCGGACAGGGGATCGACAATGAGCAGTTCTTC. It specifies CASSSFGQGIDNEQFF.

J is TRBJ1-2 and V is TRBV19; D may be TRBD1 (5 bases). The CDR3 consists of 13 residues. Trimming stripped 3 bases from V and 4 bases from J, with 9 bases between. Looked up from germline, CDR1 is LNHDA and CDR2 is SQIVND (reference sequence). The CDR3 DNA follows: TGTGCCAGTAGTATTGACAGCCTCTATGGCTACACCTTC. Its protein product is CASSIDSLYGYTF. Full variable domain (outside the CDR3, taken from reference TRBV19 and TRBJ1-2): DGGITQSPKYLFRKEGQNVTLSCEQNLNHDAMYWYRQDPGQGLRLIYYSQIVNDFQKGDIAEGYSVSREKKESFPLTVTSAQKNPTAFYLCASSIDSLYGYTFGSGTRLTVV.

The V gene is TRBV18, the J gene TRBJ1-1, with unresolved D. In germline, CDR1 is KGHSH, CDR2 LQKENI. This CDR3 has 14 amino acids. The V gene lost 3 bases and the J gene lost 0 bases, with 8 bases spanning the gap. The CDR3 region has the DNA TGTGCCAGCTCACCGCCCTCGGTGAACACTGAAGCTTTCTTT. It yields the protein CASSPPSVNTEAFF.

The rearrangement links TRBV5-1 to TRBJ2-7; a weak D match, TRBD1 (6 bases). There are 12 residues in the CDR3. Germline CDR1 is SGHRS and CDR2 is YFSETQ. V shed 4 bases and J shed 1 base, with 6 bases lying between them. In DNA, the CDR3 is TGCGCCAGCAGCACAGGGTCCTACGAGCAGTACTTC. Residues: CASSTGSYEQYF.

There are a few counts of this clone. This chain links TRBV19 with TRBJ2-5, with 11 bases identical to TRBD2. Germline assignment: CDR1 LNHDA and CDR2 SQIVND (reference sequence). With 9 bases clipped from V and 0 bases from J, the junction kept 6 bases outside the gene matches. The CDR3 is 15 amino acids. The CDR3 DNA reads as TGTGCCAGCAGGGGACTAGCGGCTAACCAAGAGACCCAGTACTTC. Its protein product is CASRGLAANQETQYF.

The DNA for the CDR3 is TGTGCCAGCAGCTTGTGGGGGACAGAAAATTCACCCCTCCACTTT. Amino acid sequence: CASSLWGTENSPLHF. This rearrangement joins TRBV5-8 to TRBJ1-6; 7 nucleotides match TRBD1. The CDR3 has 15 amino acids. V gave up 1 base and J gave up 7 bases; unmatched junction bases: 5. Per the germline V gene, CDR1 is SGHTS and CDR2 is YDEGEE.

The chain is built from TRBV11-3 and TRBJ2-1; 7 bases are a match to TRBD1. J was trimmed by 5 bases and V by 0 bases; bases with no gene match: 4. From germline, CDR1 is SGHNT and CDR2 YENEEA. This CDR3 has 15 amino acids. The CDR3 DNA follows: TGTGCCAGCAGCTTAGAGACAGGGTGGAACAATGAGCAGTTCTTC. Its translation is CASSLETGWNNEQFF.

This clone occurred a few times. The chain employs TRBV4-1 and TRBJ1-2; no clear D gene. Deletions cut 0 bases from V and 2 bases from J, with 7 bases between. Germline CDR1 MGHRA, CDR2 YSYEKL. The CDR3 spans 14 residues. CDR3 nucleotides: TGCGCCAGCAGCCAAGAAGAAGCCAACTATGGCTACACCTTC. Its translation: CASSQEEANYGYTF.

The genes are TRBV30 and TRBJ2-2; D perhaps matches TRBD2 (6 bases). The germline V and J ends were trimmed by 3 bases and 2 bases, with 10 bases remaining between them. This CDR3 is built from 14 residues. Germline assignment: CDR1 GTSNPN and CDR2 SVGIG (reference sequence). Here the CDR3 reads CAWRRELNTGELFF. In DNA, the CDR3 is TGTGCCTGGAGACGGGAGCTAAACACCGGGGAGCTGTTTTTT.

The chain is built from TRBV7-2 and TRBJ1-1; D might be TRBD1 (6 bases). The CDR3 runs to 13 residues. Trimming pared 4 bases from V and 1 base from J, leaving 7 bases between. Per the germline V gene, CDR1 is SGHTA and CDR2 is FQGNSA. CDR3 loop: CASSSQGNTEAFF. The DNA of the CDR3 is TGTGCCAGCAGCTCACAGGGGAACACTGAAGCTTTCTTT. The full variable domain, completed using reference TRBV7-2 and TRBJ1-1, is GAGVSQSPSNKVTEKGKDVELRCDPISGHTALYWYRQSLGQGLEFLIYFQGNSAPDKSGLPSDRFSAERTGGSVSTLTIQRTQQEDSAVYLCASSSQGNTEAFFGQGTRLTVV.

The J gene is TRBJ1-2, the V gene TRBV14, with D hard to call. CDR1 is SGHDN, CDR2 FVKESK, per germline. CDR3 size: 15 residues. Trimming left V 4 bases short and J 3 bases short, with 15 bases between. The CDR3, as DNA: TGTGCCAGCAGCCGAGGCGAGGGAAGCTACTATGGCTACACCTTC. This codes for CASSRGEGSYYGYTF.

CDR3 in amino acids: CASSQSAERGGELFF. DNA of the CDR3: TGTGCCAGCAGCCAGTCAGCGGAGCGGGGCGGGGAGCTGTTTTTT. This rearrangement joins TRBV4-2 to TRBJ2-2, with TRBD2 matching over 7 bases. Germline V gene sequence: CDR1 LGHNA, CDR2 YNFKEQ. Trimming removed 3 bases from V and 7 bases from J; junction bases left unmatched: 8. CDR3 length: 15 residues.

V gene TRBV5-1 combines with J gene TRBJ2-3, with 7 bases that match TRBD2. Trimming removed 4 bases from V and 4 bases from J; junction bases left unmatched: 6. Germline CDR1 is SGHRS and CDR2 is YFSETQ. The length of the CDR3 is 14 residues. The chain's CDR3 is CASSPGTTSDTQYF. The CDR3 DNA is TGCGCCAGCAGCCCTGGGACTACCTCAGATACGCAGTATTTT.

Concerning this clone itself: The same CDR3 is also encoded by other DNA sequences in this sample. This chain uses TRBV5-1 with TRBJ1-2; D is uncertain. Germline V lookup: CDR1 SGHRS, CDR2 YFSETQ. Between the trimmed V and J ends, which lost 0 bases and 7 bases, there was a span of 13 bases. CDR3 length equals 14 residues. The DNA for the CDR3 is TGCGCCAGCAGCTTGGTGGCAGGAGGAGTTGGCTACACCTTC. It encodes CASSLVAGGVGYTF.

The chain is built from TRBV2 and TRBJ1-5, with no clear D. V was cut by 5 bases and J by 0 bases, with 11 bases left in between. CDR3 size: 15 residues. Germline CDR1 and CDR2: SNHLY and FYNNEI. The CDR3, as DNA: TGTGCCAGCAGTTACAGTGATTCTAGCAATCAGCCCCAGCATTTT. Its protein product is CASSYSDSSNQPQHF.